This is a list of T cell receptor beta chains from one sample in a study of neoadjuvant nivolumab and ipilimumab in lung cancer. Profiled with immunoSEQ multiplex PCR; TCRdb holds only in-frame clones, not every one. Found here are about 8,100 clones, 70% to 80% of them singletons; the top ten hold approximately 7.1%. The sample consisted of adjacent normal lung tissue, taken after neoadjuvant nivolumab, alone or with ipilimumab, at or shortly before surgery. The source of these receptors is an adult with non-small cell lung cancer. Both conserved end residues are trimmed from each CDR3. The D gene is left open where the match is weak.

CDR3aa	v_gene	d_gene	j_gene
ASSLDGSSYEQY	TRBV7-3	NA	TRBJ2-7
AWSVQVSGNTIY	TRBV30	NA	TRBJ1-3
AWSPISMGQSNQPQH	TRBV30	TRBD1	TRBJ1-5
ASSESENEQF	TRBV25-1	NA	TRBJ2-1
ASSLITGGTYEQY	TRBV7-2	NA	TRBJ2-7
ASSLALSGTQY	TRBV5-1	NA	TRBJ2-5
ASSYTSGDRGPYEQY	TRBV18	TRBD1	TRBJ2-7
ASSIEGGYGYT	TRBV19	NA	TRBJ1-2
SPSTQH	TRBV20-1	NA	TRBJ1-5
ASSGTGGNSPLH	TRBV9	TRBD1	TRBJ1-6
ASSLDTQYGYT	TRBV5-1	NA	TRBJ1-2
ASSLSWGPYYEQY	TRBV27	NA	TRBJ2-7
ASSSTETQY	TRBV5-1	NA	TRBJ2-5
ASSQDLAGGLTDTQY	TRBV4-2	TRBD2	TRBJ2-3
ASSPGAGHGYGYT	TRBV5-4	NA	TRBJ1-2
ASTHGGSGVSYEQY	TRBV11-2	TRBD2	TRBJ2-7
ASSIQSHQPQH	TRBV19	NA	TRBJ1-5
SVDRQGNTEAF	TRBV29-1	TRBD1	TRBJ1-1
ASSPSQGRTGELF	TRBV18	NA	TRBJ2-2
AIIRGTGELF	TRBV10-3	NA	TRBJ2-2
ASSLGRGSTEAF	TRBV7-2	NA	TRBJ1-1
ASSLQGDQPQH	TRBV18	TRBD1	TRBJ1-5
ASSLTGTSFANTGELF	TRBV7-6	NA	TRBJ2-2
ASSVLGGANVLT	TRBV6-5	NA	TRBJ2-6
ASSPLAVREPQETQY	TRBV18	NA	TRBJ2-5
ASSGGAGNTIY	TRBV5-1	NA	TRBJ1-3
ASSENSQETQY	TRBV2	NA	TRBJ2-5
ASSPRGDGLNGYT	TRBV7-8	NA	TRBJ1-2
ASSQTTGSYEQY	TRBV5-1	NA	TRBJ2-7
ASSVTRDSVTEAF	TRBV5-5	TRBD1	TRBJ1-1
ASSFNDFQPQH	TRBV11-2	NA	TRBJ1-5
ASSLSGLEQY	TRBV7-2	NA	TRBJ2-7
ASSEGRGPYEQY	TRBV6-1	NA	TRBJ2-7
ASSSGGTGYEQY	TRBV7-6	NA	TRBJ2-7
ASSIAGGKETQY	TRBV19	TRBD1	TRBJ2-5
ASRLAGAYEQY	TRBV27	TRBD2	TRBJ2-7
AWSVGGLGYEQY	TRBV30	NA	TRBJ2-7
AIRVLAGDNEQF	TRBV10-3	TRBD2	TRBJ2-1
ASSSPSDSNSPLH	TRBV7-9	NA	TRBJ1-6
ASSFWGYEAEQY	TRBV5-4	NA	TRBJ2-7
ASSPMGGFNQPQH	TRBV7-8	NA	TRBJ1-5
ASGSGGTYNEQF	TRBV12-5	NA	TRBJ2-1
ASSATGGAGGYT	TRBV7-9	NA	TRBJ1-2
ASSLGGQNTEAF	TRBV5-1	NA	TRBJ1-1
ASSSTGQANYGYT	TRBV11-2	TRBD1	TRBJ1-2
ASSLLYNEQF	TRBV5-4	NA	TRBJ2-1